This TCR beta chain was observed in a study of metastatic and nonmetastatic thyroid tumors. MiXCR reprocessed the PCR reads for TCRdb. The table lists 9,500 to 11,000 clones, approximately 32% of them singletons. Thyroid surgery took place with no prior treatment in any patient. This clone is termed medium-sized (0.01 to 0.1%). This TCR was sampled from a female donor with papillary thyroid cancer or a benign thyroid nodule (not recorded which). Some clones in this sample may be carry-over from other donors' samples. The sequencing input was tumor tissue.

CDR3 loop: CASSLGEIGGYTF. The CDR3 region has the DNA TGTGCCAGCAGCTTAGGGGAGATTGGTGGCTACACCTTC. The chain carries TRBV11-2 and TRBJ1-2; no clear D gene. Trimming cost V 1 base and J 7 bases, with 10 bases left between them. CDR3 size: 13 residues. Germline V gene data show CDR1 as SGHAT and CDR2 as FQNNGV.